The 11 T cell receptor beta chains reported below all come from one sample, sequenced in a study of metastatic and nonmetastatic thyroid tumors (dated by TCRdb to 2018 to 2021). Library generation was performed with PCR. Instrument used: Illumina HiSeq 4000. TCRdb passed the public sequencing reads through fastp at Q25 and MiXCR, retaining productive beta sequences. Present in this sample are approximately 13,000 clones, approximately 23% of which were seen just once. The top ten clonotypes cover 9.5% to 15% of the sample. No patient had received any treatment before thyroid surgery. The sample consisted of adjacent normal tissue. The receptors shown here come from a female donor with papillary thyroid cancer or a benign thyroid nodule (not recorded which). Some clones in this sample may be carry-over from other donors' samples.

This clone has more than one count but fewer than ten. This chain joins TRBV6-1 and TRBJ1-3; D call uncertain. CDR3 length: 14 amino acids. Trimming shortened V by 3 bases and J by 2 bases, and 8 bases separated the two germline ends. Per germline, CDR1 MNHNS and CDR2 SASEGT. Here the CDR3 DNA reads TGTGCCAGCAGTGAGTGGGCGGCTGGAAACACCATATATTTT. Protein sequence: CASSEWAAGNTIYF.

This clone is judged medium-sized. This rearrangement joins TRBV10-3 to TRBJ2-1; 9 positions match TRBD2. Looked up from germline, CDR1 is ENHRY and CDR2 is SYGVKD. This CDR3 is 16 amino acids long. The junction had 3 bases not matched to a gene; V was cut back by 3 bases and J by 0 bases. The CDR3, as DNA: TGTGCCATCAGTGAACTAGCGGGCTACTCCTACAATGAGCAGTTCTTC. Translated: CAISELAGYSYNEQFF.

This clone occurred many times. A clone one base away is much larger, so this may be a read error. The V gene is TRBV7-8, the J gene TRBJ1-3, with D perhaps TRBD1 (5 bases). Germline CDR1 reads SGHVS; CDR2 reads FQNEAQ. This CDR3 is built from 15 residues. V was pared by 5 bases and J by 6 bases, with 17 bases between. The CDR3: CASSRSQEIANTIYF. The CDR3 coding sequence is TGTGCCAGCAGCAGGTCACAGGAGATAGCAAACACCATATATTTT.

This clone is deemed medium-sized. The rearrangement links TRBV20-1 to TRBJ2-3; 9 bases map to TRBD1. From germline, CDR1 is DFQATT and CDR2 SNEGSKA (reference sequence). This CDR3 region has 14 residues. The junction had 2 bases not matched to a gene; V was cut back by 4 bases and J by 0 bases. The CDR3 here is CSATGTGSTDTQYF. In DNA form, the CDR3 reads TGCAGTGCTACCGGGACAGGGAGCACAGATACGCAGTATTTT.

By frequency in the sample, this clone is medium-sized. This chain connects TRBV20-1 to TRBJ2-2; 8 positions agree with TRBD2. This CDR3 is built from 16 residues. Germline V gene data show CDR1 as DFQATT and CDR2 as SNEGSKA (reference sequence). Losses at the gene ends were 6 bases for V and 4 bases for J; bases not matched to a gene: 13. The CDR3 region has the DNA TGCAGTGCCCAGCAGTTCGCTAGCGGGCTCACCGGGGAGCTGTTTTTT. It specifies CSAQQFASGLTGELFF.

This clone showed up many times. This chain joins TRBV6-1 and TRBJ1-1; TRBD1 is a possible D gene (5 bases). V was clipped by 10 bases and J by 7 bases, with 13 bases between them. The CDR3 loop spans 11 amino acids. Germline V CDR1 and CDR2: MNHNS, SASEGT. The CDR3, as DNA: TGTGCCACCCGGGTGGGGGGTGAAGCTTTCTTT. Protein product: CATRVGGEAFF.

The chain joins TRBV24-1 to TRBJ2-2, with D tentatively TRBD1 (5 bases). V was cut by 10 bases and J by 0 bases, with 8 bases left in between. The CDR3 sequence is 13 residues long. CDR1 and CDR2 from the germline V gene are KGHDR and SFDVKD. The CDR3 region has the DNA TGTGCCACGGGCAGGGCGAACACCGGGGAGCTGTTTTTT. Its protein is CATGRANTGELFF.

The gene calls are TRBV12-3 or TRBV12-4 and TRBJ2-1; 9 nucleotides line up with TRBD1. V dropped 3 bases and J dropped 6; count of bases not matched to a gene: 21. The CDR3 is 20 amino acids. The DNA for the CDR3 is TGTGCCAGCAGTTTGGGCCTCAGGGGTTCCCGGACAGGGGACATCAATGAGCAGTTCTTC. Its translation: CASSLGLRGSRTGDINEQFF.

This clone was observed a handful of times. The rearrangement uses TRBV6-6 and TRBJ1-2, with TRBD1 identical over 11 bases. Germline assignment: CDR1 MNHNY and CDR2 SVGAGI (reference sequence). The CDR3 spans 18 residues. V lost 5 bases, J lost 4 bases, and 15 bases stayed unmatched. In DNA form, the CDR3 reads TGTGCCAGCAGTCACCCCCCCGGGACAGGGGGGACTTTCTATGGCTACACCTTC. This translates into CASSHPPGTGGTFYGYTF.

V is TRBV18 and J is TRBJ2-1; a possible D gene is TRBD1 (6 bases). The CDR3 is 16 amino acids. Germline V gives CDR1 KGHSH, CDR2 LQKENI. V lost 6 bases to trimming and J lost 5 bases, with 20 bases between them. CDR3 coding DNA: TGTGCCAGCTCTCTCGACAGGAGTGGGGTTGACAATGAGCAGTTCTTC. Its translation is CASSLDRSGVDNEQFF.

This clone showed up just a few times. The genes are TRBV10-2 and TRBJ2-7; perhaps TRBD1 as D (7 bases). This CDR3 spans 11 amino acids. Germline CDR1 and CDR2: WSHSY and SAAADI. Trimming removed 10 bases at V and 2 bases at J, with 9 bases between. CDR3 sequence: CATGGTYEQYF. The CDR3 DNA reads as TGCGCCACAGGGGGGACCTACGAGCAGTACTTC.